This T cell receptor (beta chain) is drawn from a study of OX40 agonist ivuxolimab in advanced cancers. Across the whole study: An agonistic anti-OX40 (CD134) antibody, ivuxolimab, was used to treat the patients. Earlier anti-PD-1, anti-PD-L1 or anti-CTLA-4 therapy was permitted; about 39% had received some.

Generated by immunoSEQ multiplex PCR, the TCRdb table keeps only in-frame clones and is missing some. The sample carries around 68,000 clones, approximately 85% recorded once. Autoimmune disease history or systemic immunosuppression led to patient exclusion. Germline V gene sequence: CDR1 LNHDA, CDR2 SQIVND (reference sequence). With V trimmed by 4 bases and J by 6 bases, 9 bases remained unmatched. CDR3 size: 16 residues. This clonotype was obtained from an adult with an advanced solid tumor such as melanoma, head and neck, liver or kidney cancer. The source was CD4+ or CD8+ T cells sorted from blood, collected in a trial of the OX40 agonist ivuxolimab. This chain joins TRBV19 and TRBJ2-2, with 9 bases fitting TRBD2. The CDR3 is CASSTLAGFISGELFF. DNA for the CDR3: TGTGCCAGTAGTACCCTAGCGGGATTCATATCCGGGGAGCTGTTTTTT.